This entry lists 14 T cell receptor beta chains sequenced from one sample in a study of tumor and adjacent non-tumor tissue in lung cancer. The template was RNA from unsorted bulk tissue. More than 3 cm separated this lung sample from the edge of the tumor. Three rounds of nested PCR, following a modified ARM-PCR protocol, produced the TCRbeta library. MiXCR, run by TCRdb on the multiplex PCR reads, gives a single entry per CDR3 protein. The table lists some 95,000 distinct CDR3 sequences, 80% of them singletons. The sample was distant non-tumor lung tissue. The source is a man in his sixties with small cell lung cancer.

The rearrangement uses TRBV12-3 or TRBV12-4 and TRBJ2-7, with TRBD2 matching 9 bases. This CDR3 spans 15 amino acids. Trimming took 5 bases from V and 2 from J; bases not matched to a gene: 7. The CDR3 loop reads CASSARSGRTYEQYF. DNA for the CDR3: TGTGCCAGCAGTGCCCGAAGCGGGAGGACCTACGAGCAGTACTTC.

A note on this clonotype: No conserved phenylalanine or tryptophan ends this CDR3, so it is likely a read error. It is unclear where the CDR3 begins or ends on the DNA, so no DNA is shown, and the CDR3 is as TCRdb lists it. The rearrangement uses TRBV11-2 and TRBJ2-7. The CDR3 length is 14 residues, termini included. Germline V CDR1 and CDR2: SGHAT, FQNNGV. The CDR3 spells CASRLDRGVYEQYI.

As to this clonotype: The CDR3 does not close with the conserved phenylalanine or tryptophan, likely indicating a read error. V and J are TRBV29-1 and TRBJ2-1; tentative D call: TRBD1 (6 bases). Germline V lookup: CDR1 SQVTM, CDR2 ANQGSEA. The CDR3 extends over 14 amino acids. DNA for the CDR3: TGCAGCGCACACAGGGTGTTAGGGGACAATGAACAGTTCCTC. It codes for CSAHRVLGDNEQFL.

The chain recombines TRBV11-3 with TRBJ2-1, with D uncertain. This CDR3 is 13 amino acids long. V was pared by 1 base and J by 10 bases, with 11 bases between. Per germline, CDR1 SGHNT and CDR2 YENEEA. In nucleotides, the CDR3 is TGTGCCAGCAGCTTAGGTCTTCTTAGAGAGCAGTTCTTC. It translates to CASSLGLLREQFF.

This chain connects TRBV6-1 to TRBJ2-2; 11 bases are a match to TRBD2. Germline V gene sequence: CDR1 MNHNS, CDR2 SASEGT. This CDR3 has 18 residues. V lost 7 bases and J lost 7; bases outside the gene matches: 17. The CDR3 is CASNYSAGTSGPGGELFF. CDR3 sequence (DNA): TGTGCCAGCAATTATTCCGCTGGGACTAGCGGCCCGGGCGGGGAGCTGTTTTTT.

Points on this clonotype: A much larger clone is a single base away; this may be a read error. The rearrangement uses TRBV5-1 and TRBJ1-3; no reliable D call. Germline lookup yields CDR1 SGHRS and CDR2 YFSETQ. This CDR3 spans 13 amino acids. CDR3 sequence reads: CASGFLAGNTIYF. For the CDR3, the DNA is TGCGCCAGCGGCTTTTTAGCTGGAAACACCATATATTTT. Looking up the rest from reference TRBV5-1 and TRBJ1-3 gives the full variable domain: KAGVTQTPRYLIKTRGQQVTLSCSPISGHRSVSWYQQTPGQGLQFLFEYFSETQRNKGNFPGRFSGRQFSNSRSEMNVSTLELGDSALYLCASGFLAGNTIYFGEGSWLTVV.

About this clonotype: Mismatch with germline at one junction end may stem from a read error. The chain employs TRBV11-2 and TRBJ2-3, with D tentatively TRBD1 (6 bases). The CDR3 contains 13 residues. From germline, CDR1 is SGHAT and CDR2 FQNNGV. The CDR3 nucleotides read TGTGCTAGCAGCCTAGACTGGACAGATACGCATTATTTT. Its translation is CASSLDWTDTHYF.

Concerning this clonotype itself: This may be a read error, as it is one base from a much larger clone. The gene calls are TRBV7-9 and TRBJ1-2; the match to TRBD1 covers 7 bases. The germline CDR1 and CDR2 sequences are SEHNR and FQNEAQ (reference sequence). The CDR3 extends over 13 amino acids. The CDR3 region is CACSSTGEGGYTF. As DNA, the CDR3 is TGTGCCTGCAGCTCAACAGGGGAAGGAGGCTACACCTTC.

V usage is TRBV29-1 and J usage is TRBJ1-2; D might be TRBD1 (5 bases). The CDR3 has 12 amino acids. Trimming took off 3 bases at V and 5 bases at J, with 10 bases between the two ends. Germline V gene sequence: CDR1 SQVTM, CDR2 ANQGSEA. The CDR3 nucleotides read TGCAGCGTTGAGGGTGGGGGTTATGGCTACACCTTC. Residues: CSVEGGGYGYTF.

Points on this clonotype: The junction and the germline gene differ at one end; a read error may be behind it. The rearrangement uses TRBV6-2 or TRBV6-3 and TRBJ2-6, with TRBD2 matching 11 bases. Germline assignment: CDR1 MNHEY and CDR2 SVGEGT. This CDR3 is built from 18 residues. The CDR3 sequence is CASSFTSGRIAGANILTF. For the CDR3, the DNA is TGTGCTAGCAGTTTTACTAGCGGGAGAATTGCTGGGGCCAACATCCTGACTTTC.

As for this clonotype: It may be a read error: a sequence one base away is much more abundant. V and J are TRBV5-1 and TRBJ1-2; D is unclear. The CDR3 is 14 residues long. Germline V CDR1 and CDR2: SGHRS, YFSETQ. The V end lost 4 bases, the J end lost 0 bases, and 10 bases lay between the germline ends. CDR3 bases: TGCGCCAGCAGCAGCGATGGAGCTAACTATGGCTACACCTTC. This encodes CASSSDGANYGYTF.

The V gene is TRBV12-3 or TRBV12-4, the J gene TRBJ2-2; D possibly corresponds to TRBD2 (6 bases). This CDR3 is built from 12 residues. V lost 10 bases and J lost 7, with 13 bases in between. This chain's CDR3 is CAIWGRSGELFF. CDR3 nucleotide sequence: TGTGCCATCTGGGGGAGGAGCGGGGAGCTGTTTTTT.

The chain has TRBV6-1 and TRBJ2-4; 7 bases fit TRBD2. CDR1 MNHNS and CDR2 SASEGT come from the germline V gene. V lost 7 bases to trimming and J lost 8 bases; unmatched junction nucleotides: 11. The CDR3 consists of 14 residues. CDR3 region: CASNGAWEGHIQYF. The CDR3, as DNA: TGTGCCAGCAATGGAGCGTGGGAGGGACACATTCAGTACTTC.

As for this clonotype: Its ends do not fully match the called genes, so a read error is possible. The chain is built from TRBV29-1 and TRBJ1-1, with 8 positions matching TRBD1. Germline lookup yields CDR1 SQVTM and CDR2 ANQGSEA. This CDR3 is built from 14 residues. CDR3 nucleotides: TGCAGCGTTGAGGGGGACAGGATGGGCACTGAATCTTTCTTT. This codes for CSVEGDRMGTESFF.